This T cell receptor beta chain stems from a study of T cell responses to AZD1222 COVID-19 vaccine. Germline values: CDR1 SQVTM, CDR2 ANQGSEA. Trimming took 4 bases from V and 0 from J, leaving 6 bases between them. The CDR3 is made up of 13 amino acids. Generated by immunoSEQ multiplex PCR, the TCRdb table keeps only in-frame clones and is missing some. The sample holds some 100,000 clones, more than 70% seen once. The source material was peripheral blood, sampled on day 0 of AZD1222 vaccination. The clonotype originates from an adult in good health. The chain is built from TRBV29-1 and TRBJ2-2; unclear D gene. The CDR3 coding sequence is TGCAGCGTTGGGGTTTCGAACACCGGGGAGCTGTTTTTT. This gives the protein CSVGVSNTGELFF.